This T cell receptor beta chain was observed in a study of control samples from healthy donors and cancer patients. This CDR3 region has 15 residues. The germline gives CDR1 SNHLY, CDR2 FYNNEI. The trim removed 6 bases at V and 10 bases at J, leaving 15 bases unmatched. Generated by immunoSEQ multiplex PCR, the TCRdb table keeps only in-frame clones and is missing some. The repertoire holds roughly 120,000 clones, with more than 85% as singletons. The origin of this receptor is a man aged 30 to 39 in good health. The chain joins TRBV2 to TRBJ2-1, with 7 bases that match TRBD1. Source material: blood. DNA for the CDR3: TGTGCCAGCAGGGGCCTGCGACAGGGAAGTAAGGAGCAGTTCTTC. Translated: CASRGLRQGSKEQFF.